This paragraph covers one T cell receptor beta chain sequence. Its cognate antigen is unknown. Mismatch with germline at one junction end may stem from a read error. This entry is derived from a study of blood T cells in healthy people across ages. Study-wide findings and caveats: In the absence of known donor CMV status, changes in expanded clonotypes were possibly confounded. A roughly linear age-dependent decrease characterized TCR beta diversity per million T cells.

The authors ran a second PCR of 7 to 11 cycles using a sample-barcoded 5' primer and a J-beta primer mix. Template switching added a 12-random-nucleotide identifier to every cDNA molecule. TCRdb passed the 5' RACE reads through MiXCR, listing each CDR3 protein once. This sample has roughly 1.7 million distinct CDR3 sequences, with about 32% found just once. This TCR came from a woman younger than 45 in good health. The sequenced sample was blood.

CDR3 in amino acids: CVSSRTPRGMSVYEQYF. The CDR3 DNA sequence: TGTGTCAGCAGCCGAACGCCACGGGGCATGAGCGTCTACGAGCAGTACTTC. The chain combines TRBV7-9 with TRBJ2-5; D is possibly TRBD1 or TRBD2 (5 bases each). The J call may be faulty, since TRBJ2-7 better matches the DNA end. This CDR3 is built from 17 residues. Germline V CDR1 and CDR2: SEHNR, FQNEAQ (reference sequence).